Listed here are 5 T cell receptor beta chains from one sample, sequenced in a study of cytomegalovirus exposure and HLA in healthy donors. The primer mix had 60 Vbeta and 13 Jbeta primers. Produced via immunoSEQ multiplex PCR; TCRdb's table is partial and in-frame only. The table lists under 150,000 clones, about 82% of them singletons. Sequencing used PBMCs. These receptors originate from a boy younger than 18 in good health and CMV-seronegative.

The chain is built from TRBV4-2 and TRBJ2-1; 10 bases are shared with TRBD2. This CDR3 is built from 15 residues. Germline V lookup: CDR1 LGHNA, CDR2 YNFKEQ. V shed 3 bases, J shed 7 bases, and the junction held 6 bases outside the gene matches. CDR3 bases: TGTGCCAGCAGCCACCAGCGGGAGGGAGGGAATGAGCAGTTCTTC. The encoded protein is CASSHQREGGNEQFF.

The chain is built from TRBV30 and TRBJ1-3; TRBD1 is a possible D gene (5 bases). Germline V gene data show CDR1 as GTSNPN and CDR2 as SVGIG (reference sequence). Trimming pared 4 bases from V and 9 bases from J, leaving 28 bases between. This CDR3 comprises 17 residues. Written as DNA, the CDR3 is TGTGCCTGGACCTCCCCAGCGGGGGTTTTGTCCGGAGGCACCATATATTTT. It yields the protein CAWTSPAGVLSGGTIYF.

On this clone itself: The junction differs from germline at one of its ends, possibly a read error. The chain couples TRBV19 to TRBJ2-2; TRBD1 matches 9 bases. CDR3 length: 15 amino acids. Germline CDR1 reads LNHDA; CDR2 reads SQIVND (reference sequence). CDR3 amino acids: CASLQGQGNTGELFF. CDR3 sequence (DNA): TGTGCCAGTTTACAGGGACAGGGAAACACTGGGGAGCTGTTTTTT. The whole variable domain, filled in from reference TRBV19 and TRBJ2-2, reads DGGITQSPKYLFRKEGQNVTLSCEQNLNHDAMYWYRQDPGQGLRLIYYSQIVNDFQKGDIAEGYSVSREKKESFPLTVTSAQKNPTAFYLCASLQGQGNTGELFFGEGSRLTVL.

The chain couples TRBV9 to TRBJ1-1; D remains ambiguous. Trimming stripped 0 bases from V and 1 base from J, with 7 bases between. The length of the CDR3 is 14 residues. Germline V lookup: CDR1 SGDLS, CDR2 YYNGEE. The CDR3 DNA sequence: TGTGCCAGCAGCGTAGAGGCGGGGAACACTGAAGCTTTCTTT. This codes for CASSVEAGNTEAFF.

V and J are TRBV29-1 and TRBJ2-5; a weak D match, TRBD1 (6 bases). The DNA end is a closer match to TRBJ2-7, so the J assignment may be wrong. CDR3 length: 14 amino acids. Germline loops: CDR1 SQVTM, CDR2 ANQGSEA. The CDR3 region has the DNA TGCAGCGTTGCAACAGGGTATAGTTCCTACGAGCAGTACTTC. Translation: CSVATGYSSYEQYF.